The clone carrying this T cell receptor (beta chain) has a count of ten or more. Building of the TCR beta libraries involved iRepertoire HTBI primers and Arm-PCR of CDR3 regions. TCRdb re-analysed the multiplex PCR reads in MiXCR, keeping a single row per CDR3 protein. The data show about 220,000 distinct CDR3 sequences, approximately 18% seen once. The CDR3 consists of 14 residues. V was pared by 8 bases and J by 3 bases, with 16 bases between. Indicated time point: newly diagnosed GD, antithyroid drugs for less than 3 months. Researchers made the TCR library from RNA that was extracted from PBMCs. These data belong to a study of regulatory T cells in long-lasting Graves disease. The same specimen was also included in a second study, on T cells in Graves' hyperthyroidism and ophthalmopathy.

The origin of this receptor is a woman in her twenties or thirties with Graves disease. The material was peripheral blood mononuclear cells (PBMCs), obtained at new diagnosis, from a patient treated with antithyroid drugs. This chain joins TRBV12-3 or TRBV12-4 and TRBJ1-1, with a weak D call TRBD1 (5 bases). CDR3: CASASLEGHTEAFF. Here the CDR3 DNA reads TGTGCCAGCGCCTCTTTAGAGGGGCACACTGAAGCTTTCTTT.